What follows describes a single TCR beta chain. The antigen is unknown. The CDR3 has 15 residues. The germline CDR1 and CDR2 sequences are SGHVT and SQSDAQ. V lost 4 bases to trimming and J lost 0 bases, with 12 bases between them. From the reads, TCRdb called clonotypes with MiXCR, one entry per CDR3 protein. The sample holds some 900,000 distinct CDR3 sequences, roughly 33% seen once. The data stem from a study of T cell repertoires in cytomegalovirus infection. The rearrangement links TRBV7-4 to TRBJ1-1; no reliable D call. The material sequenced was cultured CD8+ T cells from PBMCs, taken from culture after CMV antigen stimulation. This TCR came from a human donor in good health (CMV status not recorded). Some clones in this sample may be carry-over from other donors' samples. The CDR3 here is CASSSPIGMNTEAFF. Written as DNA, the CDR3 is TGTGCCAGCAGCTCCCCGATTGGTATGAACACTGAAGCTTTCTTT. Filled out from reference TRBV7-4 and TRBJ1-1, the complete variable domain reads GAGVSQSPRYKVAKRGRDVALRCDSISGHVTLYWYRQTLGQGSEVLTYSQSDAQRDKSGRPSGRFSAERPERSVSTLKIQRTEQGDSAVYLCASSSPIGMNTEAFFGQGTRLTVV.